This TCR beta chain was found in a study of naive and memory T cell subsets. Cells stained for CD3, CD4, CD8, CD45RA, CD27 and viability were sorted into four CD45RA/CD27 subsets. A word on this clonotype: Antigen: not known.

Germline V gene lookup returns CDR1 LGHDT and CDR2 YNNKEL (reference sequence). This CDR3 contains 16 residues. Germline trimming cut 5 bases from V and 8 bases from J; bases unmatched to any gene: 8. The beta constant-region primer was an equimolar mix of two oligonucleotides covering TRBC1 and TRBC2. The ligated cDNA underwent four PCR rounds using SP2 and nested alpha and beta constant-region primers. TCRdb re-called the UMI-ligation and nested PCR reads with MiXCR, one entry per CDR3 protein. The sample includes more than 100,000 distinct CDR3 sequences, over 30% of them seen just once. General study findings and limits: Naive and memory repertoire findings lacked a ground truth for validation. From naive to CM, EM and EMRA, diversity decreased and Gini increased.

This clonotype originated in a human donor in good health. V is TRBV3-1 and J is TRBJ2-1; TRBD2 agrees at 14 bases. Input material: central memory CD4+ T cells from blood. CDR3: CASSDPGTSGSYEQFF. The CDR3 DNA sequence: TGTGCCAGCAGCGATCCCGGGACTAGCGGGAGCTATGAGCAGTTCTTC.